Listed below are T cell receptor beta chains from one sample, sequenced in a study of T cell responses to AZD1222 COVID-19 vaccine. Sequencing used immunoSEQ multiplex PCR; TCRdb keeps in-frame clones, though not all of them. The sample comprises nearly 90,000 clones, approximately 90% of which are singletons, and approximately 5% rests with the top ten. Sample: peripheral blood, taken 28 days after the second AZD1222 dose. The receptors come from an adult who received the AZD1222 COVID-19 vaccine. Each CDR3 is given with its conserved first and last residue. The order of the fields is J gene, V gene, clone size, D gene, CDR3 DNA, CDR3 protein. A D gene is named only where the DNA matches it firmly. Where a row states a size, it is once, few, many or the class of an expanded clone; other rows omit it.

TRBJ1-5	TRBV27	-	-	TGTGCCAGCAGTTTCAACCCCGTTGGGGGAAGCAATCAGCCCCAGCATTTT	CASSFNPVGGSNQPQHF
TRBJ2-2	TRBV3-1/TRBV3-2	-	-	TGTGCCAGCAGCATACAGACGCACACCGGGGAGCTGTTTTTT	CASSIQTHTGELFF
TRBJ2-7	TRBV7-6	-	-	TGTGCCAGCAGCCCACGATTGGACAGAAACTACGAGCAGTACTTC	CASSPRLDRNYEQYF
TRBJ1-2	TRBV9	-	-	TGTGCCAGCAGCGTAGAGGCAGGGCGACAGAACTATGGCTACACCTTC	CASSVEAGRQNYGYTF
TRBJ1-2	TRBV5-4	-	-	TGTGCCAGCAGCCGGGGTGGGGGCAACTATGGCTACACCTTC	CASSRGGGNYGYTF
TRBJ2-4	TRBV7-8	-	-	TGTGCCAGCAGCTTACAGGGACGGGGCCGTCGTGAGTACTTC	CASSLQGRGRREYF
TRBJ1-1	TRBV28	-	TRBD1	TGTGCCAGCAGTTTTCTCGGACAGGGGCCAGTGAACACTGAAGCTTTCTTT	CASSFLGQGPVNTEAFF
TRBJ2-4	TRBV7-9	-	-	TGTGCCAGCAGCTTTGACGGAAACAAAAACATTCAGTACTTC	CASSFDGNKNIQYF
TRBJ2-6	TRBV3-1/TRBV3-2	-	-	TGTGCCAGCAGCCATCGGGATCCCAACGTCCTGACTTTC	CASSHRDPNVLTF
TRBJ1-6	TRBV30	-	-	TGTGCCTGGAGATCAGGGAGCTCCTATAATTCACCCCTCCACTTT	CAWRSGSSYNSPLHF
TRBJ1-5	TRBV6-1	-	-	TGTGCCAGCAGTGAAGGACAGTCTAGCAATCAGCCCCAGCATTTT	CASSEGQSSNQPQHF
TRBJ2-7	TRBV6-2/TRBV6-3	-	-	TGTGCCAGCAGTTACTCGATTCGTGGTTACTACGAGCAGTACTTC	CASSYSIRGYYEQYF
TRBJ1-3	TRBV9	-	-	TGTGCCAGCAGCGTAGGACAGTACTCTGGAAACACCATATATTTT	CASSVGQYSGNTIYF
TRBJ2-7	TRBV29-1	few	TRBD1	TGCAGCGCTACGACAGGGCGCGAGCAGTACTTC	CSATTGREQYF
TRBJ1-1	TRBV7-3	-	-	TGTGCCAGCAGCTTAATGAGGGGGAATAGGACTGAAGCTTTCTTT	CASSLMRGNRTEAFF
TRBJ1-4	TRBV5-6	few	TRBD1	TGTGCCAGCAGCTTGGCCGCAGGGGGCGAGGAAAAACTGTTTTTT	CASSLAAGGEEKLFF
TRBJ1-1	TRBV27	-	TRBD1	TGTGCCAGCACCCACAGGGGTCACACTGAAGCTTTCTTT	CASTHRGHTEAFF